The sequence of this TCR beta chain was determined in a study of shared clonotypes between healthy human individuals (dated by TCRdb to between 2020 and 2021). Study-level background: A couple of women and three men aged 18 to 49 years were included in the cohort. Per donor, three plates each were used for CD4 naive and CD4 memory, two for CD8 naive, and one for CD8 memory. The study deeply sequenced blood TCR repertoires of five healthy adults to estimate repertoire size and the extent of clonotype sharing between individuals. Different laboratories and diverse techniques were used to prepare libraries and sequence TCR repertoires, to increase sequencing depth and limit assay-specific biases. Between about 0.8 and 9.5 billion PBMCs per donor were obtained by leukapheresis. What the work shows at the level of the full study, not this receptor alone: Pairwise subsampling indicated that sequencing depth was expected to affect the degree of clonotype sharing among donors. Naive subsets generally had larger estimated clonotype richness than memory subsets did. Across four donors, about 5% of naive CD4, around 3.5% of naive CD8, 2.3% of memory CD4, and approximately 0.42% of memory CD8 clonotypes were shared. The genetic and exposure-history diversity represented was limited by the small number of donors. Compared with non-shared clonotypes, clonotypes shared by all four sorted-subset donors had higher generation probabilities. Rarefaction of sorted-subset datasets indicated incomplete sequencing despite the large sequencing depth. Sampling was restricted to blood, and TCR repertoires in tissues likely differ from the TCR repertoires found in blood.

Comments on this clone: Its antigen target is currently unknown. The input lacks base qualities; no much larger clone sits a single base away.

Using the deep immunoSEQ assay, multiplex PCR amplified TCR CDR3 regions from genomic DNA. Extracted genomic DNA from each cell subset was spread evenly across all wells of several immunoSEQ 96-well plates, with each plate serving as a replicate. For sorted subsets, 150 to 250 ng genomic DNA, equal to approximately 30,000 T cell genomes, was loaded into each replicate PCR. Purified libraries were quantified with a Qubit 3.0 fluorometer, sized on a Bioanalyzer 2100, and re-quantified with the KAPA Library Quantification kit. Each immunoSEQ 96-well plate was sequenced on its own single-read 150-cycle Illumina NextSeq 550 flow cell. Under the source paper's analysis protocol: Because only junctional sequences without quality scores were contained in the immunoSEQ output, filtering matching that applied to full-length reads could not be performed. Sequences were annotated with PyIR, a Python wrapper for IgBLAST v1.9, using IMGT germline references to assign V/J genes and CDR3. Reads were filtered out if the reads had weak V/J assignments (E-value above 1e-6), no CDR3, stop codons, out-of-frame junctions, or ambiguous translated residues. V3J clonotypes were defined as sequences sharing the same inferred V gene, J gene, and CDR3 amino acid sequence. The percentage overlap between two repertoires was calculated by dividing the number of shared unique clonotypes by the size of the smaller repertoire. RTK rarefaction, the Chao1 estimator, and Recon v2.1 estimates of unobserved clonotypes were used to assess repertoire richness. For all TCRbeta clonotypes obtained by the gDNA method from a few donors, generation probabilities were computed with OLGA. Imported from immuneACCESS, the table was reduced by TCRdb to in-frame sequences with V and J called. These copies leave out some clones; in studies compared against another copy, an unresolved V gene accounts for under half, and the cause of the remainder is not known. V, J and clone size are taken as reported in that table, and D and trimming were inferred from the DNA itself. Across this sample there are about 1.1 million clones, with about four fifths seen only once. The ten largest clones add up to approximately 0.52% of the sample.

Sequences MNHEY (CDR1) and SVGAGI (CDR2) are obtained from the germline V gene. Trimming at the junction amounts to 1 base on V and 5 bases on J, and the germline ends lie 1 base apart. The CDR3 sequence holds 11 residues, the cysteine and phenylalanine included. The only DNA kept is the CDR3, 33 bases in frame from the first base. Donors were healthy HIV-negative adults with no recently reported acute infections or vaccinations. Every donor was a Caucasian adult residing in Nashville, Tennessee, USA. CD4+ T cells were enriched through magnetic negative selection, after which naive cells were positively selected on CD45RA and the remaining negative fraction served as the memory subset. After blood collection by leukapheresis, PBMCs were isolated using Ficoll-Histopaque density gradient centrifugation and then cryopreserved in the vapor phase of liquid nitrogen. Analytical flow cytometry was used to check the purity and quantity of every magnetically sorted T cell population. Genomic DNA was isolated from every sorted fraction and measured by UV absorbance on a Nanodrop 2000c.

This chain joins TRBV6-5 to TRBJ2-3; there is no confident call for the D gene. The source material was memory CD4+ T cells from PBMCs. The sample's cell subset or site label is to be understood as: CD45RA-negative fraction. The sequence was obtained from a man aged 18 to 30 in good health. Some clones in this sample may be carry-over from other donors' samples. The DNA sequence is TGTGCCAGCAGTTACTTAGATACGCAGTATTTT. Protein translation: CASSYLDTQYF.